These 29 T cell receptor beta chains share one sample of origin, sequenced in a study of CD8 T cells in Susac syndrome. A quantity of 0.5 to 1 ug RNA underwent reverse transcription using random hexamers. TCRdb used MiXCR to reprocess the immunoSEQ multiplex PCR reads, holding one entry per CDR3 protein. Altogether over 120,000 distinct CDR3 sequences are present, around 95% being singletons, with the ten largest covering more than 0.11%. Sequenced material: CD4+ T cells from PBMCs. All receptors derive from a human donor with Susac syndrome.

This chain links TRBV5-4 with TRBJ1-1; 8 positions agree with TRBD1. CDR3 length: 16 residues. The ends lost 0 bases at V and 4 bases at J; junction bases unmatched: 8. CDR1 and CDR2 (germline): SGHNT, YYREEE (reference sequence). Here the CDR3 reads CASSLDPGGLATEAFF. The CDR3 nucleotides are TGTGCCAGCAGCTTGGACCCAGGGGGCCTGGCCACTGAAGCTTTCTTT.

This clonotype was seen many times. The rearrangement links TRBV12-3 or TRBV12-4 to TRBJ2-3; D possibly corresponds to TRBD2 (6 bases). The CDR3 totals 12 residues. V dropped 5 bases and J dropped 5 bases, with 8 bases sitting between them. CDR3 sequence reads: CASSRGGDTQYF. The CDR3 DNA follows: TGTGCCAGCAGTAGGGGAGGAGATACGCAGTATTTT.

The V gene is TRBV12-3 or TRBV12-4, the J gene TRBJ1-5; the D is unclear. The V end was cut by 6 bases, the J end by 4 bases, with 16 bases between. The CDR3 extends over 15 amino acids. Written as DNA, the CDR3 is TGTGCCAGCAGACCTCCCGGGGTTCAGAATCAGCCCCAGCATTTT. This gives the protein CASRPPGVQNQPQHF.

The table lists this clonotype with a count of one. The V and J genes are TRBV28 and TRBJ2-7; D is possibly TRBD1 (6 bases). This CDR3 has 15 residues. Germline-derived CDR1 and CDR2 are MDHEN and SYDVKM. The V gene lost 5 bases and the J gene lost 3 bases, with 17 bases spanning the gap. CDR3 coding DNA: TGTGCCAGCAGTCAAGGGGGACGGGGAAGCTACGAGCAGTACTTC. This translates into CASSQGGRGSYEQYF. Complete variable domain (other parts from reference TRBV28 and TRBJ2-7): DVKVTQSSRYLVKRTGEKVFLECVQDMDHENMFWYRQDPGLGLRLIYFSYDVKMKEKGDIPEGYSVSREKKERFSLILESASTNQTSMYLCASSQGGRGSYEQYFGPGTRLTVT.

This clonotype was detected once. The chain recombines TRBV12-3 or TRBV12-4 with TRBJ1-6; no definite D call. This CDR3 region has 14 residues. Trimming cost V 3 bases and J 8 bases, with 11 bases left between them. The CDR3: CASSLRHSDSPLHF. The CDR3 region has the DNA TGTGCCAGCAGTTTGCGTCATTCGGATTCACCCCTCCACTTT.

The chain employs TRBV28 and TRBJ2-7; 9 bases are shared with TRBD1. The CDR3 consists of 17 residues. Per the germline V gene, CDR1 is MDHEN and CDR2 is SYDVKM. V lost 5 bases, J lost 6 bases, and 17 bases stayed unmatched. CDR3 in amino acids: CASSITSGTGIGGEQYF. CDR3 DNA: TGTGCCAGCAGTATCACTTCCGGGACAGGGATTGGGGGCGAGCAGTACTTC.

J is TRBJ2-7 and V is TRBV7-9, with 10 bases matching TRBD2. CDR3 size: 16 residues. In germline, CDR1 is SEHNR, CDR2 FQNEAQ (reference sequence). With 2 bases clipped from V and 4 bases from J, the junction kept 8 bases outside the gene matches. Here the CDR3 reads CASSLLLAGVGYEQYF. The CDR3 region has the DNA TGTGCCAGCAGCTTACTCCTAGCGGGAGTTGGGTACGAGCAGTACTTC.

The chain joins TRBV28 to TRBJ1-5, with D unresolved. V was cut by 3 bases and J by 15 bases, with 12 bases left in between. The CDR3 has 11 residues. Looked up from germline, CDR1 is MDHEN and CDR2 is SYDVKM. The CDR3 loop is CASSFRWIPHF. In DNA, the CDR3 is TGTGCCAGCAGTTTTAGGTGGATTCCGCATTTT.

The chain has TRBV30 and TRBJ2-7, with D hard to call. Germline V CDR1 and CDR2: GTSNPN, SVGIG (reference sequence). V was cut by 7 bases and J by 3 bases, with 16 bases left in between. The CDR3 runs to 13 residues. DNA for the CDR3: TGTGCCTCGACCACCGACACCTTCTACGAGCAGTACTTC. Protein product: CASTTDTFYEQYF.

A single count supports this clonotype. The rearrangement joins TRBV20-1 to TRBJ1-2; D gene ambiguous. The CDR3 contains 12 residues. Trimming shortened V by 3 bases and J by 4 bases, and 9 bases separated the two germline ends. The germline CDR1 and CDR2 sequences are DFQATT and SNEGSKA (reference sequence). The CDR3 region has the DNA TGCAGTGCTAGGGACCGGATCTATGGCTACACCTTC. Its translation: CSARDRIYGYTF.

The rearrangement uses TRBV20-1 and TRBJ2-3; TRBD2 might be the D (6 bases). V was cut by 6 bases and J by 6 bases, with 19 bases left in between. This CDR3 comprises 14 residues. Germline V CDR1 and CDR2: DFQATT, SNEGSKA (reference sequence). CDR3 bases: TGCAGTGCCGCCGAGGGGCGGGGCGGGGATACGCAGTATTTT. Amino acids: CSAAEGRGGDTQYF.

The genes are TRBV5-6 and TRBJ1-2; D call uncertain. This CDR3 spans 13 amino acids. Germline V lookup: CDR1 SGHDT, CDR2 YYEEEE. Trimming cost V 2 bases and J 3 bases, with 8 bases left between them. CDR3 DNA sequence: TGTGCCAGCAGCTTAGACGGAGACTATGGCTACACCTTC. Protein sequence: CASSLDGDYGYTF.

The chain employs TRBV20-1 and TRBJ2-7; a weak D match, TRBD2 (6 bases). V lost 6 bases to trimming and J lost 2 bases, with 17 bases between them. The germline CDR1 and CDR2 sequences are DFQATT and SNEGSKA (reference sequence). The CDR3 covers 14 residues. The CDR3 bases are TGCAGTGCCAGGTCCCCTAGCGAGACCTACGAGCAGTACTTC. It encodes CSARSPSETYEQYF.

V gene TRBV9 combines with J gene TRBJ1-2; weak D call: TRBD1 (6 bases). Trimming shortened V by 3 bases and J by 5 bases, and 14 bases separated the two germline ends. Germline V gene sequence: CDR1 SGDLS, CDR2 YYNGEE. The CDR3 consists of 14 residues. CDR3 in DNA: TGTGCCAGCAGCGAGGGGGGCGTGTGGTATGGCTACACCTTC. Protein product: CASSEGGVWYGYTF. Drawing the rest from reference TRBV9 and TRBJ1-2, the complete variable domain is DSGVTQTPKHLITATGQRVTLRCSPRSGDLSVYWYQQSLDQGLQFLIQYYNGEERAKGNILERFSAQQFPDLHSELNLSSLELGDSALYFCASSEGGVWYGYTFGSGTRLTVV.

This clonotype was detected only once. The chain combines TRBV20-1 with TRBJ2-1; 10 bases align to TRBD2. The CDR3 extends over 18 amino acids. Germline-derived CDR1 and CDR2 are DFQATT and SNEGSKA (reference sequence). V lost 3 bases and J lost 2; bases outside the gene matches: 13. The CDR3 DNA is TGCAGTGCTAGTTACGGGACTAGCGTCTCACTCGCCTACAATGAGCAGTTCTTC. Its translation: CSASYGTSVSLAYNEQFF.

The gene calls are TRBV9 and TRBJ1-2, with a weak D call TRBD1 (5 bases). The CDR3 covers 13 residues. Germline CDR1 and CDR2: SGDLS and YYNGEE. The V end was cut by 0 bases, the J end by 5 bases, with 8 bases between. CDR3 residues: CASSVGQGYGYTF. In DNA form, the CDR3 reads TGTGCCAGCAGCGTAGGCCAGGGTTATGGCTACACCTTC.

J is TRBJ1-2 and V is TRBV4-1, with 10 nucleotides matching TRBD1. This CDR3 contains 15 residues. The trim removed 2 bases at V and 4 bases at J, leaving 4 bases unmatched. Germline V gene sequence: CDR1 MGHRA, CDR2 YSYEKL. CDR3 DNA: TGCGCCAGCAGCCAACTGGGACAGGGGCGCTATGGCTACACCTTC. Translating it yields CASSQLGQGRYGYTF.

This clonotype was detected once. The V call is TRBV7-8, the J call TRBJ2-6, with D possibly matching TRBD2 (6 bases). Germline assignment: CDR1 SGHVS and CDR2 FQNEAQ. Trimming removed 7 bases at V and 0 bases at J, with 19 bases between. CDR3 length: 18 residues. CDR3 protein: CASTPAGLRRSGANVLTF. CDR3 nucleotides: TGTGCCAGCACCCCGGCGGGGCTCCGGCGCTCTGGGGCCAACGTCCTGACTTTC.

The V call is TRBV10-3, the J call TRBJ2-7; 9 nucleotides align to TRBD2. This CDR3 contains 15 residues. Germline CDR1 and CDR2: ENHRY and SYGVKD. The junction had 7 bases not matched to a gene; V was cut back by 2 bases and J by 5 bases. CDR3 protein: CAISEGPSGVNEQYF. The CDR3 DNA follows: TGTGCCATCAGTGAGGGGCCTAGCGGGGTGAACGAGCAGTACTTC.

The rearrangement links TRBV9 to TRBJ2-1, with a weak D call TRBD1 (5 bases). The CDR3 has 14 residues. The V end lost 3 bases, the J end lost 6 bases, and 13 bases lay between the germline ends. Germline V CDR1 and CDR2: SGDLS, YYNGEE. This CDR3 is CASSEGASFNEQFF. The DNA for the CDR3 is TGTGCCAGCAGCGAAGGGGCTTCGTTCAATGAGCAGTTCTTC.

The V call is TRBV5-6, the J call TRBJ2-7, with TRBD1 matching over 9 bases. The V gene's germline CDR1 is SGHDT and CDR2 YYEEEE. V dropped 3 bases and J dropped 1; count of bases not matched to a gene: 2. The CDR3 extends over 14 amino acids. The CDR3 bases are TGTGCCAGCAGCTGGGGACAGGGTTCCTACGAGCAGTACTTC. Its translation: CASSWGQGSYEQYF.

The chain has TRBV20-1 and TRBJ1-1, with 7 bases identical to TRBD1. The CDR3 spans 12 residues. After removal of 4 bases from V and 8 bases from J, the junction contained 7 bases not matched to a gene. The germline V gene encodes CDR1 DFQATT and CDR2 SNEGSKA (reference sequence). In DNA form, the CDR3 reads TGCAGTGCTACCCCCACAGGGGACGAAGCTTTCTTT. This codes for CSATPTGDEAFF.

This clonotype appeared once. The chain links TRBV12-3 or TRBV12-4 to TRBJ2-3; a possible D gene is TRBD1 (7 bases). Deletions cut 7 bases from V and 4 bases from J, with 15 bases between. This CDR3 has 14 amino acids. CDR3 sequence (DNA): TGTGCCAGCAAGAGACAGGGAGGCTCAGATACGCAGTATTTT. This encodes CASKRQGGSDTQYF.

The chain has TRBV9 and TRBJ2-5, with unresolved D. The CDR3 has 13 amino acids. V shed 2 bases and J shed 2 bases, with 7 bases lying between them. Per germline, CDR1 SGDLS and CDR2 YYNGEE. The CDR3 DNA follows: TGTGCCAGCAGCGTTCTAGAGCAAGAGACCCAGTACTTC. It is translated as CASSVLEQETQYF.

This chain links TRBV12-3 or TRBV12-4 with TRBJ2-2; no reliable D call. V lost 7 bases, J lost 1 base, and 10 bases lay in between. The CDR3 loop spans 14 amino acids. CDR3 bases: TGTGCCAGCATCCCCACAAGGAACACCGGGGAGCTGTTTTTT. Its protein product is CASIPTRNTGELFF.

The chain carries TRBV7-6 and TRBJ1-2; TRBD1 might be the D (5 bases). The CDR3 consists of 13 residues. CDR1 and CDR2 from the germline V gene are SGHVS and FNYEAQ. V lost 6 bases and J 0 bases, leaving 8 bases between the germline ends. The CDR3 region has the DNA TGTGCCAGCAGTCAGACAGCTAACTATGGCTACACCTTC. Translation gives CASSQTANYGYTF.

The chain couples TRBV3-1 to TRBJ1-2; tentatively, D is TRBD1 (5 bases). Trimming removed 3 bases from V and 7 bases from J, with 9 bases in between. The CDR3 covers 12 residues. CDR1 LGHDT and CDR2 YNNKEL come from the germline V gene (reference sequence). This chain's CDR3 is CASSQTDGGYTF. The CDR3, as DNA: TGTGCCAGCAGCCAGACAGATGGTGGCTACACCTTC.

V and J are TRBV12-3 or TRBV12-4 and TRBJ1-1; 8 bases align to TRBD1. The V segment lost 6 bases and the J segment 5 bases; nucleotides outside the gene matches: 8. The CDR3 runs to 14 residues. The chain's CDR3 is CASRALDRATEAFF. In nucleotides, the CDR3 is TGTGCCAGCAGAGCTCTGGACAGGGCGACTGAAGCTTTCTTT.

V is TRBV15 and J is TRBJ2-1, with D possibly being TRBD1 (6 bases). The V gene lost 6 bases and the J gene lost 7 bases, with 13 bases spanning the gap. Looked up from germline, CDR1 is LNHNV and CDR2 is YYDKDF (reference sequence). This CDR3 is 13 amino acids long. DNA of the CDR3: TGTGCCACCAGGAATCCAGGGGATAATGAGCAGTTCTTC. Encoded protein: CATRNPGDNEQFF. The variable domain in full, with the rest retrieved from reference TRBV15 and TRBJ2-1, is DAMVIQNPRYQVTQFGKPVTLSCSQTLNHNVMYWYQQKSSQAPKLLFHYYDKDFNNEADTPDNFQSRRPNTSFCFLDIRSPGLGDTAMYLCATRNPGDNEQFFGPGTRLTVL.